This T cell receptor beta chain was identified during a study of blood T cell repertoires in COVID-19. Across the study: The United States, Italy and Spain provided the acute and convalescent COVID-19 samples. T cells, B-cell-depleted T cells, or PBMCs supplied cDNA or gDNA.

This clone is labeled as medium-sized (0.01 to 0.1%). In the original workflow: Reference gene primers were amplified, and this amplification served to estimate nucleated cell counts. The repertoire was sequenced with immunoSEQ multiplex PCR; TCRdb's copy has only in-frame clones and lacks some. D and trimming come from the DNA, and the V and J calls and clone size come from that table. The sample lists 100,000 or so clones; around 86% were seen once. The specimen was peripheral blood. This TCR came from a man aged 50 to 60 with acute or convalescent COVID-19.

The CDR3 DNA reads as TGCGCCAGCAGCCCCATGGGACAAGCCACCTACGAGCAGTACTTC. Its protein is CASSPMGQATYEQYF. The chain uses TRBV5-1 and TRBJ2-7, with a weak D call TRBD1 (6 bases). CDR1 is SGHRS and CDR2 is YFSETQ in the germline V gene. V was cut by 4 bases and J by 2 bases, with 16 bases left in between. CDR3 length: 15 amino acids.